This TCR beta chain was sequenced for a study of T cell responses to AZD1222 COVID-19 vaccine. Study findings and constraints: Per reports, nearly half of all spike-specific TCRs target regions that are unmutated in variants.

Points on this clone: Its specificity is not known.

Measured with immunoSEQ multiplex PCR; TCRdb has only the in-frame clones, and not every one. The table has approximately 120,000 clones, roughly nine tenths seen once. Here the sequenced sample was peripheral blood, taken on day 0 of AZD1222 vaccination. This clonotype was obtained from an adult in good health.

This chain's CDR3 is CASSLGLGGENSPLHF. CDR3 sequence (DNA): TGTGCCAGCAGCTTAGGCCTAGGTGGGGAGAATTCACCCCTCCACTTT. The chain couples TRBV13 to TRBJ1-6; D remains ambiguous. The V gene's germline CDR1 is PRHDT and CDR2 FYEKMQ (reference sequence). The CDR3 totals 16 residues. V gave up 0 bases and J gave up 7 bases, with 13 bases separating them.